A single sample gave rise to the 20 T cell receptor beta chains below, sequenced in a study of cytomegalovirus exposure and HLA in healthy donors. The PCR was carried out with 60 Vbeta primers and 13 Jbeta primers. TCRdb's copy holds only in-frame clones and misses some; the assay was immunoSEQ multiplex PCR. This sample has fewer than 200,000 clones, with roughly 88% found just once. The sample comprised PBMCs. The receptors originated from a girl aged 2-9 years in good health and CMV-seropositive.

This rearrangement joins TRBV30 to TRBJ2-3; D gene ambiguous. This CDR3 has 12 residues. The germline V and J ends were trimmed by 1 base and 3 bases, with 5 bases remaining between them. Looked up from germline, CDR1 is GTSNPN and CDR2 is SVGIG (reference sequence). The CDR3 coding sequence is TGTGCCTGGAGTGCAAATACAGATACGCAGTATTTT. Translating gives CAWSANTDTQYF.

The J gene is TRBJ1-2, the V gene TRBV7-9; 10 nucleotides match TRBD1. Germline CDR1 reads SEHNR; CDR2 reads FQNEAQ (reference sequence). The CDR3 is made up of 18 amino acids. J lost 6 bases, V lost 0 bases, and 13 bases had no gene match. CDR3 in DNA: TGTGCCAGCAGCTTAGCCGCGACAGGGGGCTTTATGAGGGATGGCTACACCTTC. Protein product: CASSLAATGGFMRDGYTF.

The V and J genes are TRBV20-1 and TRBJ2-1; tentatively, D is TRBD2 (5 bases). V was trimmed by 2 bases and J by 10 bases, leaving 9 bases between them. Germline values: CDR1 DFQATT, CDR2 SNEGSKA (reference sequence). The CDR3 covers 11 residues. This CDR3 reads CSARSRREQFF. The CDR3 DNA is TGCAGTGCTAGAAGCCGGAGGGAGCAGTTCTTC.

The CDR3 sequence is CASSVVSGRGNEQFF. For the CDR3, the DNA is TGTGCCAGCAGCGTAGTCTCCGGCCGGGGCAATGAGCAGTTCTTC. This chain connects TRBV9 to TRBJ2-1; D is possibly TRBD2 (5 bases). The CDR3 runs 15 residues. Trimming cost V 0 bases and J 6 bases, with 13 bases left between them. Germline V lookup: CDR1 SGDLS, CDR2 YYNGEE.

The rearrangement uses TRBV4-1 and TRBJ1-6, with 8 bases matching TRBD1. The CDR3 is made up of 17 amino acids. V was clipped by 4 bases and J by 3 bases; unmatched bases: 8. Germline V gene data show CDR1 as MGHRA and CDR2 as YSYEKL. The CDR3 DNA is TGCGCCAGCAGCCCAGGGGGACAGGCTAACTATAATTCACCCCTCCACTTT. It translates to CASSPGGQANYNSPLHF.

The chain is built from TRBV7-8 and TRBJ2-3; possible D gene TRBD1, 6 bases. Germline CDR1 reads SGHVS; CDR2 reads FQNEAQ. Trimming stripped 2 bases from V and 2 bases from J, with 17 bases between. CDR3 length: 17 residues. The CDR3 DNA is TGTGCCAGCAGCTTAAGGCCTCCAGGGGCCCACACAGATACGCAGTATTTT. Amino acid sequence: CASSLRPPGAHTDTQYF.

This clone was seen a single time. This chain connects TRBV6-1 to TRBJ2-5, with D possibly being TRBD2 (5 bases). CDR1 MNHNS and CDR2 SASEGT come from the germline V gene. V was pared by 8 bases and J by 1 base, with 17 bases between. The CDR3 covers 15 residues. CDR3 bases: TGTGCCAGCGCAACGGACTTCGGGCCCCAAGAGACCCAGTACTTC. Translated: CASATDFGPQETQYF.

V gene TRBV28 combines with J gene TRBJ1-2, with D uncertain. Germline V gene data show CDR1 as MDHEN and CDR2 as SYDVKM. With 6 bases removed from V and 3 bases from J, the gap between germline ends came to 8 bases. The CDR3 loop spans 12 amino acids. This CDR3 is CASREGDYGYTF. CDR3 bases: TGTGCCAGCAGAGAGGGCGACTATGGCTACACCTTC.

The count of this clone is one. The genes are TRBV5-5 and TRBJ1-2; no reliable D call. Deletions cut 0 bases from V and 3 bases from J, with 6 bases between. The germline gives CDR1 SGHKS, CDR2 YYEKEE (reference sequence). The CDR3 consists of 13 residues. CDR3 sequence: CASSLVQYYGYTF. In nucleotides, the CDR3 is TGTGCCAGCAGCTTGGTACAGTACTATGGCTACACCTTC.

This clone was seen more than once but under ten times. The chain recombines TRBV2 with TRBJ1-5, with 8 bases fitting TRBD1. Germline V gives CDR1 SNHLY, CDR2 FYNNEI. The CDR3 contains 16 residues. V lost 1 base, J lost 4 bases, and 6 bases stayed unmatched. CDR3 protein: CASSEGADRGNQPQHF. The DNA for the CDR3 is TGTGCCAGCAGTGAAGGAGCTGACAGGGGAAATCAGCCCCAGCATTTT.

The chain uses TRBV7-6 and TRBJ2-1; TRBD2 is a possible D gene (7 bases). This CDR3 has 14 residues. The V gene's germline CDR1 is SGHVS and CDR2 FNYEAQ. V lost 5 bases, J lost 9 bases, and 17 bases lay in between. The CDR3 region is CASSPGGRVTEQFF. The CDR3 nucleotides are TGTGCCAGCAGCCCGGGGGGCAGGGTCACTGAGCAGTTCTTC. Filled out from reference TRBV7-6 and TRBJ2-1, the complete variable domain reads GAGVSQSPRYKVTKRGQDVALRCDPISGHVSLYWYRQALGQGPEFLTYFNYEAQQDKSGLPNDRFSAERPEGSISTLTIQRTEQRDSAMYRCASSPGGRVTEQFFGPGTRLTVL.

The chain carries TRBV6-5 and TRBJ1-4; D unclear. Trimming removed 4 bases from V and 0 bases from J, with 9 bases in between. This CDR3 contains 15 residues. Per the germline V gene, CDR1 is MNHEY and CDR2 is SVGAGI. CDR3: CASSWSVTTNEKLFF. As DNA, the CDR3 is TGTGCCAGCAGTTGGTCAGTCACAACTAATGAAAAACTGTTTTTT.

This sequence joins TRBV2 and TRBJ2-1; D may be TRBD2 (6 bases). Trimming took 6 bases from V and 4 from J, leaving 13 bases between them. Germline V gene data show CDR1 as SNHLY and CDR2 as FYNNEI. This CDR3 spans 14 amino acids. The CDR3 DNA follows: TGTGCCAGCAGACCGACTAGTTCTTACAATGAGCAGTTCTTC. It translates to CASRPTSSYNEQFF.

The V and J genes are TRBV5-6 and TRBJ2-1, with D hard to call. Trimming stripped 0 bases from V and 8 bases from J, with 9 bases between. This CDR3 is 13 amino acids long. Germline V gene data show CDR1 as SGHDT and CDR2 as YYEEEE. CDR3 region: CASSLGLLYEQFF. As DNA, the CDR3 is TGTGCCAGCAGCTTGGGACTGCTATATGAGCAGTTCTTC. Variable domain in full (rest from reference TRBV5-6 and TRBJ2-1): DAGVTQSPTHLIKTRGQQVTLRCSPKSGHDTVSWYQQALGQGPQFIFQYYEEEERQRGNFPDRFSGHQFPNYSSELNVNALLLGDSALYLCASSLGLLYEQFFGPGTRLTVL.

V is TRBV5-4 and J is TRBJ2-2, with 8 bases identical to TRBD2. This CDR3 contains 15 residues. Germline V CDR1 and CDR2: SGHNT, YYREEE (reference sequence). Germline trimming cut 1 base from V and 6 bases from J; bases unmatched to any gene: 5. The CDR3 DNA follows: TGTGCCAGCAGCTTGCGCCGGGAGGGCCCCGGGGAGCTGTTTTTT. Translation: CASSLRREGPGELFF.

This sequence joins TRBV29-1 and TRBJ1-1, with 7 bases fitting TRBD1. V was pared by 5 bases and J by 6 bases, with 12 bases of the junction left unmatched. The length of the CDR3 is 14 residues. Looked up from germline, CDR1 is SQVTM and CDR2 is ANQGSEA. DNA of the CDR3: TGCAGCGTTCGAGACAGGGAAATTCGCCCTGAAGCTTTCTTT. Amino acids: CSVRDREIRPEAFF.

This chain uses TRBV29-1 with TRBJ1-1; the D is unclear. The V and J ends lost 5 bases and 5 bases respectively, with 6 bases between them. This CDR3 is built from 10 residues. Per germline, CDR1 SQVTM and CDR2 ANQGSEA. Here the CDR3 DNA reads TGCAGCGTTCGGGGTACTGAAGCTTTCTTT. As protein: CSVRGTEAFF.

The CDR3 here is CASSLQVTNTEAFF. CDR3 nucleotides: TGTGCCAGCAGTTTACAGGTTACGAACACTGAAGCTTTCTTT. The V and J genes are TRBV28 and TRBJ1-1; unclear D gene. This CDR3 region has 14 residues. Germline assignment: CDR1 MDHEN and CDR2 SYDVKM. Trimming took 2 bases from V and 1 from J, leaving 8 bases between them.

V is TRBV6-5 and J is TRBJ1-2; 8 positions match TRBD1. The CDR3 loop spans 15 amino acids. With V trimmed by 6 bases and J by 4 bases, 10 bases remained unmatched. Germline V gives CDR1 MNHEY, CDR2 SVGAGI. CDR3 loop: CASRGRGLKGYGYTF. The CDR3 region has the DNA TGTGCCAGCAGGGGCAGGGGGCTTAAGGGCTATGGCTACACCTTC.

This chain uses TRBV18 with TRBJ1-1; TRBD1 matches 8 bases. From germline, CDR1 is KGHSH and CDR2 LQKENI. J lost 7 bases, V lost 0 bases, and 1 base had no gene match. The CDR3 is made up of 13 amino acids. As DNA, the CDR3 is TGTGCCAGCTCACCACCCGACAGGGGTGAAGCTTTCTTT. Its protein is CASSPPDRGEAFF.